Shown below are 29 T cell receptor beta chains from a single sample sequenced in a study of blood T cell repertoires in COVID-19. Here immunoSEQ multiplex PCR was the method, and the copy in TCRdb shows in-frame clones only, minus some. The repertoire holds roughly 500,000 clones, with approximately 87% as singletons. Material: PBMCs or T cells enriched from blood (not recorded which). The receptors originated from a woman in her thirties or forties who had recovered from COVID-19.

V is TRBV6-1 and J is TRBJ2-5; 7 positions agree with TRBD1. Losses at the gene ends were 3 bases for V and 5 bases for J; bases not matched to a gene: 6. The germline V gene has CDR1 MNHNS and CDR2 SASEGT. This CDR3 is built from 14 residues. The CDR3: CASSDLIQGETQYF. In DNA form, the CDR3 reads TGTGCCAGCAGTGATTTGATACAGGGGGAGACCCAGTACTTC.

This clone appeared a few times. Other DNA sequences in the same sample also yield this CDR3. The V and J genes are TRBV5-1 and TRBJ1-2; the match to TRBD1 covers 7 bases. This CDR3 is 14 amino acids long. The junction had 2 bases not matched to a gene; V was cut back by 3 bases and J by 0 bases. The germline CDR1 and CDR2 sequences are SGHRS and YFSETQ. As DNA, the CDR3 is TGCGCCAGCAGCTCCGGGACAGCTAACTATGGCTACACCTTC. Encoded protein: CASSSGTANYGYTF.

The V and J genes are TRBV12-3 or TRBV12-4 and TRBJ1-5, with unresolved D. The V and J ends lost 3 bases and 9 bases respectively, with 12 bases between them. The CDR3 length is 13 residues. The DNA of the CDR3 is TGTGCCAGCAGTTTGGAGTACGCATCGCCCCAGCATTTT. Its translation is CASSLEYASPQHF.

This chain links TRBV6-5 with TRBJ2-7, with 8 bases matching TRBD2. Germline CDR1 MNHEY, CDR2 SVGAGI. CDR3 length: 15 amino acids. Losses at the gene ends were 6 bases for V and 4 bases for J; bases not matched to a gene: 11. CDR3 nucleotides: TGTGCCAGCAGGGTACAAAGCGGGAGTTTTTACGAGCAGTACTTC. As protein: CASRVQSGSFYEQYF.

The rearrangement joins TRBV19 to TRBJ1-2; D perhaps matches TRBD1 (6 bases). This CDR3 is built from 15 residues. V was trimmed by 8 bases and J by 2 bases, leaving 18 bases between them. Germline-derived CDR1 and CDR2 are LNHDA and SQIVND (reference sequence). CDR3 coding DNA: TGTGCCAGTCGACCGTTGACAGGAACAAACTATGGCTACACCTTC. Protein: CASRPLTGTNYGYTF.

The CDR3 DNA reads as TGTGCCAGCAGCTTCGATAGACAGACGGGCAATTACAATGAGCAGTTCTTC. Encoded protein: CASSFDRQTGNYNEQFF. The chain recombines TRBV7-2 with TRBJ2-1; possibly TRBD1 for D (5 bases). The CDR3 runs 17 residues. Trimming pared 3 bases from V and 4 bases from J, leaving 19 bases between. Germline CDR1 SGHTA, CDR2 FQGNSA.

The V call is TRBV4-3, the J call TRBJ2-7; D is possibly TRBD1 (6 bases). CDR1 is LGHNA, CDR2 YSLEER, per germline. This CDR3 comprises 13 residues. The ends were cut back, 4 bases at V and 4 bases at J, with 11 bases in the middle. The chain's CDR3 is CASSLGTSYEQYF. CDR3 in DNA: TGCGCCAGCAGCCTGGGGACATCGTACGAGCAGTACTTC.

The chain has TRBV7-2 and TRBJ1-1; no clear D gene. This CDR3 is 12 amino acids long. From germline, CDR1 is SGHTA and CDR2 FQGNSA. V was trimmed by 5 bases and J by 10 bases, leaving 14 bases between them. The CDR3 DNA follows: TGTGCCAGCAGCCCACAGCAGGTAGGAGCTTTCTTT. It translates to CASSPQQVGAFF. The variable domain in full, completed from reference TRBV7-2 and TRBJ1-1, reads GAGVSQSPSNKVTEKGKDVELRCDPISGHTALYWYRQSLGQGLEFLIYFQGNSAPDKSGLPSDRFSAERTGGSVSTLTIQRTQQEDSAVYLCASSPQQVGAFFGQGTRLTVV.

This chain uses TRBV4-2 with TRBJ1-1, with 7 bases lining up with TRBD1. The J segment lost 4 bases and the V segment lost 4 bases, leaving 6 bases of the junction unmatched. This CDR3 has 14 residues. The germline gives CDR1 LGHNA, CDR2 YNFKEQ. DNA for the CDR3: TGTGCCAGCAGCCTATCAGGGACAGCCACTGAAGCTTTCTTT. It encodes CASSLSGTATEAFF.

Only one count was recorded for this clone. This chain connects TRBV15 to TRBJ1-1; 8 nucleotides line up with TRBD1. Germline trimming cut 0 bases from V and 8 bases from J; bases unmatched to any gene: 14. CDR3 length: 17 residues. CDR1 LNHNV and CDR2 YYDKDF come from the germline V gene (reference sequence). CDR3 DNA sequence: TGTGCCACCAGCAGAGAGTACTCGACAGGGGTTCGTCGAGAAGCTTTCTTT. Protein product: CATSREYSTGVRREAFF. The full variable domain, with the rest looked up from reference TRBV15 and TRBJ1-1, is DAMVIQNPRYQVTQFGKPVTLSCSQTLNHNVMYWYQQKSSQAPKLLFHYYDKDFNNEADTPDNFQSRRPNTSFCFLDIRSPGLGDTAMYLCATSREYSTGVRREAFFGQGTRLTVV.

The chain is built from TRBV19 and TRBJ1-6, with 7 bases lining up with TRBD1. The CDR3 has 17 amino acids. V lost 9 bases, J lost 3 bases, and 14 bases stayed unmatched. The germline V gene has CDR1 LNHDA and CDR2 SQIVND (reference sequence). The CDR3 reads CASRTGNFDIYNSPLHF. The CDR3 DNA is TGTGCCAGCCGGACAGGCAACTTTGACATCTATAATTCACCCCTCCACTTT.

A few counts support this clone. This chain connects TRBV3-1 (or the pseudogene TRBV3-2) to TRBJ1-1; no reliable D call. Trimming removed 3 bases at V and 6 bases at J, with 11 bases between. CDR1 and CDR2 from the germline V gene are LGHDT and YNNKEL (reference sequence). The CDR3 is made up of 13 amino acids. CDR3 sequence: CASSQGREAEAFF. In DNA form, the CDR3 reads TGTGCCAGCAGCCAGGGTCGAGAGGCTGAAGCTTTCTTT.

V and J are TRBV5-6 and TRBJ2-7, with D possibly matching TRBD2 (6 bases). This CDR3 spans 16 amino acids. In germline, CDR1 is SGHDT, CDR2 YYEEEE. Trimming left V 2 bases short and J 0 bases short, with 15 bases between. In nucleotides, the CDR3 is TGTGCCAGCAGCTTAGGCGGCGGGGTTCTCTCCTACGAGCAGTACTTC. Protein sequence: CASSLGGGVLSYEQYF.

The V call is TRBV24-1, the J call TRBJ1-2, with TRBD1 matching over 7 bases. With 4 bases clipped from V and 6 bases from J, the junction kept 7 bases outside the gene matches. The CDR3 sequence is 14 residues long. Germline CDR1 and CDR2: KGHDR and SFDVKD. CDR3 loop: CATSDWDSINGYTF. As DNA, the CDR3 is TGTGCCACCAGTGACTGGGACAGTATAAATGGCTACACCTTC.

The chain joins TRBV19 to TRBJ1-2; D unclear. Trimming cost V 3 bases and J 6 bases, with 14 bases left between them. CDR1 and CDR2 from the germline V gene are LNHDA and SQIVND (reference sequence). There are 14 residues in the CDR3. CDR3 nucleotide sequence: TGTGCCAGTAGTATTGAGGGCACCCTTCATGGCTACACCTTC. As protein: CASSIEGTLHGYTF.

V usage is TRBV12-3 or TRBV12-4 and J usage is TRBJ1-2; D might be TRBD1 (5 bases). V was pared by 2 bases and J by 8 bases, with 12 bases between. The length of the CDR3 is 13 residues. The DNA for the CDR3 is TGTGCCAGCAGTTTACGCAGGGTCGGAGGCTACACCTTC. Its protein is CASSLRRVGGYTF.

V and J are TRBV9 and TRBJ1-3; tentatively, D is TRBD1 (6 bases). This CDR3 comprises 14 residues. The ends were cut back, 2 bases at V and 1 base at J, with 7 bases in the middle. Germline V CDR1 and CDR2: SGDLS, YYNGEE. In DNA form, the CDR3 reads TGTGCCAGCAGCGTCCAGGGGTCTGGAAACACCATATATTTT. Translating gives CASSVQGSGNTIYF. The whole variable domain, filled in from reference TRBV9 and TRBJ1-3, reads DSGVTQTPKHLITATGQRVTLRCSPRSGDLSVYWYQQSLDQGLQFLIQYYNGEERAKGNILERFSAQQFPDLHSELNLSSLELGDSALYFCASSVQGSGNTIYFGEGSWLTVV.

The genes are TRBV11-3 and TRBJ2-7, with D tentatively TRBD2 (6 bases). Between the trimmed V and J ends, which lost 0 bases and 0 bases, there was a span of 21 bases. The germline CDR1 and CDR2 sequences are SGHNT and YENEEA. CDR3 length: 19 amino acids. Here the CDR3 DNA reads TGTGCCAGCAGCTTAGAAACGTTGGGGAGGTTACAGAGCTCCTACGAGCAGTACTTC. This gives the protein CASSLETLGRLQSSYEQYF.

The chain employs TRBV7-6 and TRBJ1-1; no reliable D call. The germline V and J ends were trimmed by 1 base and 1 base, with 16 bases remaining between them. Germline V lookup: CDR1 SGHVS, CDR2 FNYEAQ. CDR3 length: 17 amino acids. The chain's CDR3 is CASSLEAGSMKNTEAFF. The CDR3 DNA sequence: TGTGCCAGCAGCTTAGAAGCGGGCAGTATGAAGAACACTGAAGCTTTCTTT.

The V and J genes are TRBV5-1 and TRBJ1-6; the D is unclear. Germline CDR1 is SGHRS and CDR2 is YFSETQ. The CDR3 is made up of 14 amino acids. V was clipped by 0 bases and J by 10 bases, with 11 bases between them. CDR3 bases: TGCGCCAGCAGCTTGGGTCAGAGGGAATCACCCCTCCACTTT. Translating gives CASSLGQRESPLHF.

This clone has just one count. The CDR3 here is CASSSAGVGHNEQFF. The CDR3 DNA is TGTGCCAGCAGCTCCGCGGGAGTGGGGCACAATGAGCAGTTCTTC. The V call is TRBV5-4, the J call TRBJ2-1; 7 positions agree with TRBD2. Germline CDR1 SGHNT, CDR2 YYREEE (reference sequence). Germline trimming cut 3 bases from V and 5 bases from J; bases unmatched to any gene: 8. CDR3 size: 15 residues.

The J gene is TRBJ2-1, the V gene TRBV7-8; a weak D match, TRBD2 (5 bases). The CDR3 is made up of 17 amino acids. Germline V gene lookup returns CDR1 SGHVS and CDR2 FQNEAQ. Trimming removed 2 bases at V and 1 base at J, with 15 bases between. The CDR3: CASSLKTQAGSYNEQFF. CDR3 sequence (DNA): TGTGCCAGCAGCTTAAAGACGCAGGCGGGTTCCTACAATGAGCAGTTCTTC.

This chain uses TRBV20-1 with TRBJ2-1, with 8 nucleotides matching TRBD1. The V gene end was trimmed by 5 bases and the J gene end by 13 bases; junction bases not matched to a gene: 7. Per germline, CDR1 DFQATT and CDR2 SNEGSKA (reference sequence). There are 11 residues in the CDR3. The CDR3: CSARDDRGQFF. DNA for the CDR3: TGCAGTGCTCGCGACGACAGGGGACAGTTCTTC.

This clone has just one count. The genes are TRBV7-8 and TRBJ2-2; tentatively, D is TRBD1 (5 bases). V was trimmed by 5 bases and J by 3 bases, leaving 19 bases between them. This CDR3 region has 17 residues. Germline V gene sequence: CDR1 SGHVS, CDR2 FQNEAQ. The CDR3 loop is CASSKPRQLADTGELFF. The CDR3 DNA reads TGTGCCAGCAGCAAGCCCCGACAGCTTGCGGACACCGGGGAGCTGTTTTTT.

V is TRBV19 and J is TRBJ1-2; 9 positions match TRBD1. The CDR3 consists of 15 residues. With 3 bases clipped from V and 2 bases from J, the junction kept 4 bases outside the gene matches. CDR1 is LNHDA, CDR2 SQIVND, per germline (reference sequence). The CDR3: CASSIGTGSNYGYTF. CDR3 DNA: TGTGCCAGTAGTATTGGGACAGGGTCCAACTATGGCTACACCTTC.

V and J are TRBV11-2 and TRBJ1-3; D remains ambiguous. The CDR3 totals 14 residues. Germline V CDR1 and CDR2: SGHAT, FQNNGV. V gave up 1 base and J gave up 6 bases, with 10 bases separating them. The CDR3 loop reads CASSLVRGANTIYF. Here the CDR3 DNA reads TGTGCCAGCAGCTTAGTTCGGGGTGCAAACACCATATATTTT. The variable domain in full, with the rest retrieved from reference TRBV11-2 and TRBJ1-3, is EAGVAQSPRYKIIEKRQSVAFWCNPISGHATLYWYQQILGQGPKLLIQFQNNGVVDDSQLPKDRFSAERLKGVDSTLKIQPAKLEDSAVYLCASSLVRGANTIYFGEGSWLTVV.

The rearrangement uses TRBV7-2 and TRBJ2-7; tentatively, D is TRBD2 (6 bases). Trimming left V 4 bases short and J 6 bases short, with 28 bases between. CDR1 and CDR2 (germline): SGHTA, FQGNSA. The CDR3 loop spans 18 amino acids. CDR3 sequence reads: CASSSPTGSLLGLGEQYF. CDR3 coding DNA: TGTGCCAGCAGCTCCCCCACCGGGAGCTTACTTGGGCTTGGCGAGCAGTACTTC.

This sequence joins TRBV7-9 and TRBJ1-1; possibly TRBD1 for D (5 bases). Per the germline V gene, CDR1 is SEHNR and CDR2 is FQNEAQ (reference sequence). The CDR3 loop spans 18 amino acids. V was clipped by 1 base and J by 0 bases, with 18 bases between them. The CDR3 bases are TGTGCCAGCAGCTTAGGGTTTGGGGGGGAATACATGAACACTGAAGCTTTCTTT. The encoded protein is CASSLGFGGEYMNTEAFF.

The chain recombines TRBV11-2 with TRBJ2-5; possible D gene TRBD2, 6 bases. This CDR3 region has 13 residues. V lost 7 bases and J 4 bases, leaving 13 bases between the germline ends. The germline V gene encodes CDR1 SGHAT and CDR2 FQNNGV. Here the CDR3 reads CASMEGRAETQYF. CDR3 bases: TGTGCCAGCATGGAGGGGCGAGCAGAGACCCAGTACTTC.